Following are 17 T cell receptor beta chains from one sample sequenced in a study of CXCR3-negative and CXCR3-positive naive CD8 T cells. The study's findings and limits: The study found more hydrophobic TRB CDR3s in CXCR3-positive naive cells than in CXCR3-negative naive cells.

It was by 5' RACE with UMI labels that the TRB cDNA libraries were prepared. TCRdb reprocessed the 5' RACE reads and stores each CDR3 protein as one record, lacking DNA. The sample is made up of some 110,000 distinct CDR3 sequences, and the top ten hold approximately 0.37% of it. No antigen is known for these receptors. Sequencing was performed on naive CXCR3+ CD8+ T cells from blood. The sample's subset: CD45RO-CCR7+CD27+CD95- naive CD8+ T cells expressing CXCR3 (TNR3+). The receptors stem from a human donor in good health. Some clones in this sample may be carry-over from other donors' samples.

The rearrangement links TRBV20-1 to TRBJ2-7; the TCRdb call, TRBD2, lacks DNA for checking. The CDR3 has 14 residues. Looked up from germline, CDR1 is DFQATT and CDR2 is SNEGSKA (reference sequence). This chain's CDR3 is CSASVSDRYSKQYF.

This chain uses TRBV11-3 with TRBJ2-6. Germline V lookup: CDR1 SGHNT, CDR2 YENEEA. CDR3 length: 15 residues. CDR3 region: CASGPGTSGANVLTF.

This chain connects TRBV29-1 to TRBJ2-1; no DNA is available, so the TRBD1 call from TCRdb remains unchecked. This CDR3 is 13 amino acids long. CDR1 and CDR2 from the germline V gene are SQVTM and ANQGSEA. The CDR3 here is CSVASPVDNEQFF.

The chain combines TRBV29-1 with TRBJ2-1; without DNA, the TCRdb call of TRBD1 cannot be checked. The CDR3 extends over 14 amino acids. The germline gives CDR1 SQVTM, CDR2 ANQGSEA. The CDR3 is CSVEPGQGVDEQFF.

V and J are TRBV7-6 and TRBJ2-1; the D call of TRBD1 rests on TCRdb alone, since no DNA is present to check it. There are 15 residues in the CDR3. In germline, CDR1 is SGHVS, CDR2 FNYEAQ. The CDR3 region is CASSLERALNNEQFF.

The chain is built from TRBV5-1 and TRBJ1-1; TCRdb outputs TRBD1, but without DNA this stays unchecked. Germline CDR1 SGHRS, CDR2 YFSETQ. There are 13 residues in the CDR3. The CDR3 protein is CASNSPPGPEAFF.

The gene calls are TRBV6-2 or TRBV6-3 and TRBJ2-7; TCRdb picks TRBD1, but there is no DNA to check that call. CDR1 is MNHEY and CDR2 is SVGEGT in the germline V gene. There are 12 residues in the CDR3. The CDR3 reads CASSYRGYEQYF.

V is TRBV29-1 and J is TRBJ1-1. The CDR3 consists of 13 residues. Germline CDR1 SQVTM, CDR2 ANQGSEA. CDR3 residues: CSVRDGLNTEAFF.

V gene TRBV6-2 or TRBV6-3 combines with J gene TRBJ1-1; TCRdb proposes TRBD1, but this gene call is untestable without DNA. Germline CDR1 is MNHEY and CDR2 is SVGEGT. The CDR3 is 20 amino acids. The CDR3 sequence: CASSYRIALRGQGVNTEAFF.

The chain combines TRBV20-1 with TRBJ2-7; checking the TCRdb D call of TRBD2 is not possible without DNA. The CDR3 is 13 amino acids. Germline CDR1 DFQATT, CDR2 SNEGSKA (reference sequence). CDR3 loop: CSASRDSSYEQYF.

V usage is TRBV12-3 or TRBV12-4 and J usage is TRBJ2-1. This CDR3 contains 12 residues. This CDR3 is CASSPRRNEQFF.

The J gene is TRBJ1-1, the V gene TRBV6-6. The CDR3 is made up of 11 amino acids. Germline CDR1 is MNHNY and CDR2 is SVGAGI (reference sequence). CDR3 amino acids: CASTWATEAFF.

CDR3 residues: CASSLAYDPNTEAFF. The chain recombines TRBV7-9 with TRBJ1-1. CDR1 SEHNR and CDR2 FQNEAQ come from the germline V gene (reference sequence). This CDR3 has 15 residues.

V usage is TRBV29-1 and J usage is TRBJ1-2. This CDR3 is 16 amino acids long. Per germline, CDR1 SQVTM and CDR2 ANQGSEA. CDR3 sequence: CSVEYNPGGAGYGYTF.

J is TRBJ2-3 and V is TRBV29-1; lacking DNA, the TRBD2 call made by TCRdb goes unchecked. Germline V lookup: CDR1 SQVTM, CDR2 ANQGSEA. CDR3 length: 17 residues. The CDR3 here is CSVVGALAVISTDTQYF.

The chain couples TRBV19 to TRBJ1-1. The CDR3 has 11 residues. Looked up from germline, CDR1 is LNHDA and CDR2 is SQIVND (reference sequence). The CDR3 here is CASSIPTEAFF.

The rearrangement joins TRBV5-1 to TRBJ2-7; without DNA, the TCRdb call of TRBD1 cannot be checked. The CDR3 sequence is 16 residues long. Per germline, CDR1 SGHRS and CDR2 YFSETQ. Here the CDR3 reads CASSLDGGVPAIEQYF. The complete variable domain, with remaining parts taken from reference TRBV5-1 and TRBJ2-7, reads KAGVTQTPRYLIKTRGQQVTLSCSPISGHRSVSWYQQTPGQGLQFLFEYFSETQRNKGNFPGRFSGRQFSNSRSEMNVSTLELGDSALYLCASSLDGGVPAIEQYFGPGTRLTVT.